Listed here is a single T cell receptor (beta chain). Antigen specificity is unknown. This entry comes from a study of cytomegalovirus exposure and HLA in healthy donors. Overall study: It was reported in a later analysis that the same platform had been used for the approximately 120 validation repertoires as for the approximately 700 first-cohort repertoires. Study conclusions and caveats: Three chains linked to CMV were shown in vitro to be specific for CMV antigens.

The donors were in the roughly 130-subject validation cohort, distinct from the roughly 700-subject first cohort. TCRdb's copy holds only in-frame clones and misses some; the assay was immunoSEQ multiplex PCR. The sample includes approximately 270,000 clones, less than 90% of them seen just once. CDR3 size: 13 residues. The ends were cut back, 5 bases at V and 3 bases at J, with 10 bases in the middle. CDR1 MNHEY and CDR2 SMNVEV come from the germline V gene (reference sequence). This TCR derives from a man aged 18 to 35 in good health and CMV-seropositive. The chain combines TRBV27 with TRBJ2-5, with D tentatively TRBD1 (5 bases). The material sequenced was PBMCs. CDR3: CASSPTTEETQYF. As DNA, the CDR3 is TGTGCCAGCAGTCCTACGACAGAAGAGACCCAGTACTTC.